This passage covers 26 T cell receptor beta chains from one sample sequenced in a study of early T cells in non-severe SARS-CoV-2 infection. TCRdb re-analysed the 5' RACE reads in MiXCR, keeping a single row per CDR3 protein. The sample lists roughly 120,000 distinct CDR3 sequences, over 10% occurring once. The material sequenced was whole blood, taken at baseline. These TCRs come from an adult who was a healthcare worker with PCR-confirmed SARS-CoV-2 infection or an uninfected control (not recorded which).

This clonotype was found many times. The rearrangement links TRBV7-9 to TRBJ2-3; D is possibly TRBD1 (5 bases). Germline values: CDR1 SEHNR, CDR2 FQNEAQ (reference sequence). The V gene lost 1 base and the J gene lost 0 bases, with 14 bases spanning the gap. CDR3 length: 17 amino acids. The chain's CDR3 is CASSLGVAGISTDTQYF. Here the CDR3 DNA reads TGTGCCAGCAGCTTAGGTGTCGCAGGGATTAGCACAGATACGCAGTATTTT.

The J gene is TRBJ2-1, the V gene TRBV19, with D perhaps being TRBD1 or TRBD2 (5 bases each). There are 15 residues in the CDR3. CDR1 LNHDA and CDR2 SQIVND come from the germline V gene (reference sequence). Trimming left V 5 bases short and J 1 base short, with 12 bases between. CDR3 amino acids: CASSPRDLSYNEQFF. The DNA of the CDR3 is TGTGCCAGTAGTCCCCGGGACCTTTCCTACAATGAGCAGTTCTTC. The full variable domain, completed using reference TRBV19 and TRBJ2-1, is DGGITQSPKYLFRKEGQNVTLSCEQNLNHDAMYWYRQDPGQGLRLIYYSQIVNDFQKGDIAEGYSVSREKKESFPLTVTSAQKNPTAFYLCASSPRDLSYNEQFFGPGTRLTVL.

CDR3 DNA sequence: TGCAGTGCTTACGGGACTTACGGGGGCACAGATACGCAGTATTTT. This translates into CSAYGTYGGTDTQYF. This chain links TRBV20-1 with TRBJ2-3, with D perhaps TRBD2 (6 bases). Germline values: CDR1 DFQATT, CDR2 SNEGSKA (reference sequence). The CDR3 contains 15 residues. Trimming shortened V by 5 bases and J by 1 base, and 16 bases separated the two germline ends.

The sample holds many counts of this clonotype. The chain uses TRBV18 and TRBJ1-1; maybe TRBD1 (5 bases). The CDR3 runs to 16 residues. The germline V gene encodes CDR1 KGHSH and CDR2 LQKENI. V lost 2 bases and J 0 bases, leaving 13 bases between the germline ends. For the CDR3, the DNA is TGTGCCAGCTCACCAATAGCAAGGGGCATGAACACTGAAGCTTTCTTT. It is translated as CASSPIARGMNTEAFF. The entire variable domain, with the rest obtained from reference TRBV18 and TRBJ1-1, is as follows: NAGVMQNPRHLVRRRGQEARLRCSPMKGHSHVYWYRQLPEEGLKFMVYLQKENIIDESGMPKERFSAEFPKEGPSILRIQQVVRGDSAAYFCASSPIARGMNTEAFFGQGTRLTVV.

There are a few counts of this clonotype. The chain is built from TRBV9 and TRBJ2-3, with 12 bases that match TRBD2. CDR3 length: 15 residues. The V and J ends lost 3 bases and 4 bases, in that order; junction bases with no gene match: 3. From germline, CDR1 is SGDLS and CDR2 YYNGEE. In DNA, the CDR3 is TGTGCCAGCAGCGCGACTAGCGGGAGTTCAGATACGCAGTATTTT. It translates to CASSATSGSSDTQYF.

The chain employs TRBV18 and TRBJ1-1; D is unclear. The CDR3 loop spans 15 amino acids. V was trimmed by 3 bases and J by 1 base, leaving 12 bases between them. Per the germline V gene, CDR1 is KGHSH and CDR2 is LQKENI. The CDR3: CASSPAVAENTEAFF. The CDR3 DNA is TGTGCCAGCTCACCGGCGGTAGCGGAGAACACTGAAGCTTTCTTT.

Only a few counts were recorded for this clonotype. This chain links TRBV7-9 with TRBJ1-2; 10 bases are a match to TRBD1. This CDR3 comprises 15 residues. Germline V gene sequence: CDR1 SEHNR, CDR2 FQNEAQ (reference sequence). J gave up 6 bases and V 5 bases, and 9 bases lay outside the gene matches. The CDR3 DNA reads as TGTGCCAGCAGCCTTGGCTCCGGGACAGGGGATGGCTACACCTTC. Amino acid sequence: CASSLGSGTGDGYTF.

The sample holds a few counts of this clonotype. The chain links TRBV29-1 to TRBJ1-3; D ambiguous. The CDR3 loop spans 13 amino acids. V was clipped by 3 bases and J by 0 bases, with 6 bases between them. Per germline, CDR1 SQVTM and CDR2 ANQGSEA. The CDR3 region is CSVDESSGNTIYF. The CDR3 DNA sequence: TGCAGCGTTGATGAGTCCTCTGGAAACACCATATATTTT.

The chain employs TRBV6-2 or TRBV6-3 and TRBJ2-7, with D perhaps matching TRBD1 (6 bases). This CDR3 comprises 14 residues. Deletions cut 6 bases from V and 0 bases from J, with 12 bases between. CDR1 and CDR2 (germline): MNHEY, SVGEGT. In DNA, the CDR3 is TGTGCCAGCAGGAACAGGGATGTCTCCTACGAGCAGTACTTC. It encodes CASRNRDVSYEQYF.

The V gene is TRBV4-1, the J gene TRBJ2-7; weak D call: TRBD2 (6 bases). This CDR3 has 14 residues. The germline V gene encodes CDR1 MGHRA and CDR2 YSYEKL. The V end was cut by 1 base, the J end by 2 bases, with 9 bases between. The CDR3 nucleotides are TGCGCCAGCAGCCAAGGAACTAGCACCTACGAGCAGTACTTC. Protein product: CASSQGTSTYEQYF.

The CDR3 region is CASSLRGSGNTIYF. The CDR3 DNA reads TGTGCCAGCAGCCTGAGGGGCTCTGGAAACACCATATATTTT. The chain links TRBV12-3 or TRBV12-4 to TRBJ1-3; TRBD1 might be the D (5 bases). The V end was cut by 6 bases, the J end by 0 bases, with 9 bases between. The CDR3 is 14 residues long.

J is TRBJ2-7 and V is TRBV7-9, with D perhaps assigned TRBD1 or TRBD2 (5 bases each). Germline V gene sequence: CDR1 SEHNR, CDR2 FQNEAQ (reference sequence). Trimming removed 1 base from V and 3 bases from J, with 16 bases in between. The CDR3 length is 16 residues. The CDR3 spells CASSLGGARANYEQYF. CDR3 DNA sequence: TGTGCCAGCAGCTTAGGAGGGGCAAGGGCCAACTACGAGCAGTACTTC. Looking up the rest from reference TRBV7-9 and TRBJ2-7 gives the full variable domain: DTGVSQNPRHKITKRGQNVTFRCDPISEHNRLYWYRQTLGQGPEFLTYFQNEAQLEKSRLLSDRFSAERPKGSFSTLEIQRTEQGDSAMYLCASSLGGARANYEQYFGPGTRLTVT.

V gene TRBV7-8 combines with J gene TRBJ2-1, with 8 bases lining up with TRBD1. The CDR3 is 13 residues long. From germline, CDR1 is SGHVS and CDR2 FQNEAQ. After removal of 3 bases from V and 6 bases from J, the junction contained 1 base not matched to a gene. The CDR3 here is CASSLDRVNEQFF. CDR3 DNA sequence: TGTGCCAGCAGCTTGGACAGGGTCAATGAGCAGTTCTTC.

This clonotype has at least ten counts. The DNA of the CDR3 is TGTGCCAGCAGCTTAGTGGAATACGAGCAGTACTTC. As protein: CASSLVEYEQYF. The chain recombines TRBV11-2 with TRBJ2-7; D gene uncertain. The ends were cut back, 1 base at V and 4 bases at J, with 5 bases in the middle. The CDR3 contains 12 residues. Germline loops: CDR1 SGHAT, CDR2 FQNNGV.

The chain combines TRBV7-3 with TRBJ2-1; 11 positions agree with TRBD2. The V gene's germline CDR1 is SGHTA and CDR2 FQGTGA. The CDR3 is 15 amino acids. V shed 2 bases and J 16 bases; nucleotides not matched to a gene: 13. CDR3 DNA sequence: TGTGCCAGCAGCTTAGAAACTAGCGGGAGCCCCCTCCTCTTCTTC. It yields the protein CASSLETSGSPLLFF.

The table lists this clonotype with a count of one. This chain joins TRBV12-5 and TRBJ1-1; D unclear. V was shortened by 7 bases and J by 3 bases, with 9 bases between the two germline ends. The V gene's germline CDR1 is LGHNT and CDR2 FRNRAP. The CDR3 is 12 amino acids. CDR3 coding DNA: TGTGCTAGTGCCCGGGTGTACACTGAAGCTTTCTTT. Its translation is CASARVYTEAFF.

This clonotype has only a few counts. DNA for the CDR3: TGTGCCAGCAGCCAGGGACGGAATAATTCACCCCTCCACTTT. Its translation: CASSQGRNNSPLHF. The chain combines TRBV5-4 with TRBJ1-6; TRBD1 is a possible D gene (5 bases). CDR1 and CDR2 from the germline V gene are SGHNT and YYREEE (reference sequence). The CDR3 sequence is 14 residues long. V lost 4 bases to trimming and J lost 5 bases, with 10 bases between them.

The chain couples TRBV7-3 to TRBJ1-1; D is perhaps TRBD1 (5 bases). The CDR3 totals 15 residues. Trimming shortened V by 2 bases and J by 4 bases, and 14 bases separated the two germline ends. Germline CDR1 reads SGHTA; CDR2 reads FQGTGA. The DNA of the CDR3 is TGTGCCAGCAGCTTACAGGGAGTCTTTAGCACTGAAGCTTTCTTT. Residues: CASSLQGVFSTEAFF.

CDR3 in amino acids: CSANTRHTSYEQYF. CDR3 DNA sequence: TGCAGTGCCAACACAAGACACACCTCCTACGAGCAGTACTTC. V usage is TRBV20-1 and J usage is TRBJ2-7; D gene unclear. Germline assignment: CDR1 DFQATT and CDR2 SNEGSKA (reference sequence). Trimming cost V 6 bases and J 0 bases, with 15 bases left between them. This CDR3 region has 14 residues.

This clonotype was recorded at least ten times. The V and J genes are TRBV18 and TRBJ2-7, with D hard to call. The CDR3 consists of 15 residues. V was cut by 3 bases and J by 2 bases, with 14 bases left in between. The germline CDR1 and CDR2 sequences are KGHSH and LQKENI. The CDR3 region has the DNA TGTGCCAGCTCACCGACCACTGCCTCGGCCTACGAGCAGTACTTC. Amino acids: CASSPTTASAYEQYF. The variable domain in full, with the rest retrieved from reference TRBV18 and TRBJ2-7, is NAGVMQNPRHLVRRRGQEARLRCSPMKGHSHVYWYRQLPEEGLKFMVYLQKENIIDESGMPKERFSAEFPKEGPSILRIQQVVRGDSAAYFCASSPTTASAYEQYFGPGTRLTVT.

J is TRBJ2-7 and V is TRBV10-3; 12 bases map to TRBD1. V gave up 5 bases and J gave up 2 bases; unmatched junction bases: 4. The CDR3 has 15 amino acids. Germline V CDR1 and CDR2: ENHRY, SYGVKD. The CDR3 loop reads CAISSGTGGTYEQYF. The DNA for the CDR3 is TGTGCCATCAGTTCCGGGACAGGGGGCACCTACGAGCAGTACTTC.

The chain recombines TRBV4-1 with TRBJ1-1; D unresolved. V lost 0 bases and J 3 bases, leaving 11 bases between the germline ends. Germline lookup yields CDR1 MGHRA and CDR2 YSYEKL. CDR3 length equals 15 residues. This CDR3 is CASSQETVKYTEAFF. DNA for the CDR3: TGCGCCAGCAGCCAAGAAACAGTAAAGTACACTGAAGCTTTCTTT.

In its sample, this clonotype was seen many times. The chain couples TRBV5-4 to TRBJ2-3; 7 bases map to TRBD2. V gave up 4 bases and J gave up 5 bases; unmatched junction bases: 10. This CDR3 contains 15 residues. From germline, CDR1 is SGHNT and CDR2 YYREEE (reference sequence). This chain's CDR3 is CASSPGGTGVDTQYF. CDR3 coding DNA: TGTGCCAGCAGCCCCGGGGGGACTGGGGTAGATACGCAGTATTTT.

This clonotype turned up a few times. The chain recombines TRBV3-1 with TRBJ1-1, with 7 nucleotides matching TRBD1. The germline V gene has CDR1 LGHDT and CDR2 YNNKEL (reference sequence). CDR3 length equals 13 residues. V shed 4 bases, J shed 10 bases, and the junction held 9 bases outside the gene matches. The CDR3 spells CASSPRQGSAAFF. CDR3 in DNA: TGTGCCAGCAGCCCTCGACAGGGTTCGGCAGCTTTCTTT.

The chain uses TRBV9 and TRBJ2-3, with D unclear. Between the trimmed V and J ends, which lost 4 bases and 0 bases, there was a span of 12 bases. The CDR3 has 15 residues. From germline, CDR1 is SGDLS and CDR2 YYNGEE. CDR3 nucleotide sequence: TGTGCCAGCAGCTCCGTGGTAGGCAGCACAGATACGCAGTATTTT. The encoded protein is CASSSVVGSTDTQYF.

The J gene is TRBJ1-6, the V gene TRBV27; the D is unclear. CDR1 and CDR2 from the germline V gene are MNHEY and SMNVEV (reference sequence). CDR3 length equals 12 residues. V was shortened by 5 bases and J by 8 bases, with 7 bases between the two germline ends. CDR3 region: CASSGEYSPLHF. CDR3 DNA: TGTGCCAGCAGTGGGGAGTATTCACCCCTCCACTTT.